Listed below are T cell receptor beta chains from one sample, sequenced in a study of response to subunit inactivated influenza vaccine. TCRdb re-called the RT-PCR reads with MiXCR, one entry per CDR3 protein. Of about 480,000 distinct CDR3 sequences in the sample, about 25% are singletons; the top ten hold under 2.5%. The material was CD4+ T cells sorted from PBMCs, obtained roughly 5 days after vaccination. Every receptor here comes from a man aged 45-65 years who received an inactivated influenza vaccine. Each CDR3 is given with its conserved first and last residue. D genes are given only for firm matches. A row's size may be missing; if present it is once, few, many or a size class.

d_call	cdr3_length	v_call	clone_size	j_call	cdr3_aa	cdr3_nt
.	15	TRBV7-9	.	TRBJ2-3	CASSLVTGKKDTQYF	TGTGCCAGCAGCTTAGTCACGGGAAAAAAGGATACGCAGTATTTT
TRBD1	13	TRBV20-1	few	TRBJ1-1	CSAEGQWGLEAFF	TGCAGTGCTGAGGGACAGTGGGGACTCGAAGCTTTCTTT
.	13	TRBV7-9	many	TRBJ1-1	CASSPPSATEAFF	TGTGCCAGCAGCCCACCATCGGCTACTGAAGCTTTCTTT
TRBD1	15	TRBV15	few	TRBJ2-3	CATSRGGQGPSTQYF	TGTGCCACCAGCAGAGGGGGACAGGGCCCCAGTACGCAGTATTTT
.	13	TRBV20-1	.	TRBJ2-4	CSASGKSKNIQYF	TGCAGTGCTAGCGGGAAATCCAAAAACATTCAGTACTTC
TRBD1	14	TRBV20-1	.	TRBJ2-1	CSVLGQGPYNEQFF	TGCAGTGTCCTGGGACAGGGTCCCTACAATGAGCAGTTCTTC
.	12	TRBV6-1	.	TRBJ2-7	CASTGNTYEQYF	TGTGCCAGCACGGGGAATACCTACGAGCAGTACTTC
.	15	TRBV20-1	.	TRBJ1-2	CSARDLPTGTYGYTF	TGCAGTGCTAGAGATCTCCCCACAGGCACCTATGGCTACACCTTC
TRBD1	15	TRBV5-5	.	TRBJ1-3	CASSWGQGIFNTIYF	TGTGCCAGCAGCTGGGGACAGGGTATCTTCAACACCATATATTTT
TRBD1	15	TRBV29-1	.	TRBJ2-7	CSVVSFLTGAYEQYF	TGCAGCGTTGTCTCCTTTTTAACAGGGGCCTACGAGCAGTACTTC
.	13	TRBV5-1	few	TRBJ2-3	CASSLEGRNTQYF	TGCGCCAGCAGCTTAGAGGGCCGGAATACGCAGTATTTT
.	15	TRBV5-1	few	TRBJ2-1	CASSLGRDSYNEQFF	TGCGCCAGCAGCCTAGGCCGCGACTCCTACAATGAGCAGTTCTTC
TRBD2	17	TRBV6-1	.	TRBJ2-3	CASSEAGLAGPPDTQYF	TGTGCCAGCAGTGAAGCGGGACTAGCGGGGCCCCCGGATACGCAGTATTTT
.	15	TRBV7-2	few	TRBJ1-2	CASSLAGKRGYGYTF	TGTGCCAGCAGCTTAGCGGGAAAAAGGGGCTATGGCTACACCTTC
.	13	TRBV20-1	.	TRBJ2-5	CSAHPGRQETQYF	TGCAGTGCGCACCCGGGACGTCAAGAGACCCAGTACTTC
.	14	TRBV12-3/TRBV12-4	few	TRBJ1-1	CASKSRDKNTEAFF	TGTGCCAGCAAATCCCGGGACAAGAACACTGAAGCTTTCTTT
TRBD1	14	TRBV7-6	.	TRBJ2-7	CASSLTGQAPEQYF	TGTGCCAGCAGCTTAACGGGACAGGCCCCAGAGCAGTACTTC
.	15	TRBV5-1	few	TRBJ2-5	CASSDTGTLQETQYF	TGCGCCAGCAGCGATACCGGGACTTTACAAGAGACCCAGTACTTC
.	15	TRBV7-2	.	TRBJ2-1	CASRASPSSYNEQFF	TGTGCCAGCAGGGCCAGCCCTTCGTCCTACAATGAGCAGTTCTTC
TRBD2	15	TRBV7-2	.	TRBJ2-4	CASSGLAGKGNIQYF	TGTGCCAGCAGCGGACTAGCCGGGAAGGGGAACATTCAGTACTTC
.	12	TRBV20-1	few	TRBJ2-5	CSALDSQETQYF	TGCAGTGCTCTTGACAGCCAAGAGACCCAGTACTTC
.	15	TRBV18	many	TRBJ2-4	CASSPGVSGKNIQYF	TGTGCCAGCTCACCAGGGGTTAGTGGCAAAAACATTCAGTACTTC
.	13	TRBV20-1	few	TRBJ1-6	CSARDPGNSPLHF	TGCAGTGCTAGAGATCCGGGAAATTCACCCCTCCACTTT
.	15	TRBV5-1	.	TRBJ2-1	CASSSDGGYYNEQFF	TGCGCCAGCAGCTCGGACGGGGGTTACTACAATGAGCAGTTCTTC
TRBD1	15	TRBV5-1	few	TRBJ1-2	CASSLVGQGKDGYTF	TGCGCCAGCAGCTTGGTGGGACAGGGGAAGGATGGCTACACCTTC
TRBD1	14	TRBV6-2/TRBV6-3	.	TRBJ2-7	CASRRTGDGYEQYF	TGTGCCAGCAGACGGACAGGGGACGGCTACGAGCAGTACTTC
TRBD1	15	TRBV7-2	few	TRBJ2-5	CASSLSQGASETQYF	TGTGCCAGCAGCTTATCACAGGGGGCAAGTGAGACCCAGTACTTC
TRBD2	12	TRBV28	few	TRBJ2-3	CASGLATDTQYF	TGTGCCAGTGGACTAGCAACAGATACGCAGTATTTT
.	13	TRBV5-1	once	TRBJ1-1	CASSLRDYTEAFF	TGCGCCAGCAGCTTGAGGGACTACACTGAAGCTTTCTTT
TRBD1	16	TRBV27	.	TRBJ1-5	CASSPLPGQINQPQHF	TGTGCCAGCAGTCCCCTCCCGGGACAGATCAATCAGCCCCAGCATTTT
.	14	TRBV7-9	.	TRBJ1-2	CASSPPSPRLGYTF	TGTGCCAGCAGCCCCCCGAGCCCCCGGCTTGGCTACACCTTC
TRBD2	19	TRBV20-1	few	TRBJ2-3	CSARDPGSSGGLGTDTQYF	TGCAGTGCTAGAGATCCGGGTAGTAGCGGGGGGCTCGGCACAGATACGCAGTATTTT
.	16	TRBV7-9	.	TRBJ2-2	CASSSEVGTEYGELFF	TGTGCCAGCAGCTCTGAGGTGGGGACCGAGTACGGGGAGCTGTTTTTT
TRBD1	16	TRBV20-1	.	TRBJ1-1	CSATQGAAFMNTEAFF	TGCAGTGCTACTCAGGGGGCAGCATTTATGAACACTGAAGCTTTCTTT
.	13	TRBV24-1	.	TRBJ2-1	CATSDSRYNEQFF	TGTGCCACCAGTGATTCACGTTACAATGAGCAGTTCTTC
TRBD2	16	TRBV7-9	.	TRBJ2-7	CASSPGLAGASYEQYF	TGTGCCAGCAGCCCAGGACTAGCGGGGGCCTCCTACGAGCAGTACTTC
.	12	TRBV20-1	.	TRBJ1-4	CSARNSAEKLFF	TGCAGTGCTAGAAACAGTGCTGAAAAACTGTTTTTT
.	16	TRBV7-2	.	TRBJ2-1	CASSLAVLRGYNEQFF	TGTGCCAGCAGCTTAGCCGTGTTAAGGGGTTACAATGAGCAGTTCTTC
.	13	TRBV18	.	TRBJ2-2	CASSPRGFGELFF	TGTGCCAGCTCACCACGGGGATTCGGGGAGCTGTTTTTT
TRBD2	16	TRBV28	.	TRBJ2-2	CASSYGAGANTGELFF	TGTGCCAGCTCTTATGGAGCGGGAGCAAACACCGGGGAGCTGTTTTTT
.	10	TRBV6-5	.	TRBJ2-3	CATRAGTQYF	TGTGCCACCAGGGCGGGGACGCAGTATTTT
.	14	TRBV11-1	.	TRBJ2-3	CASSQDIGTDTQYF	TGTGCCAGCAGCCAGGACATTGGCACAGATACGCAGTATTTT
TRBD2	15	TRBV10-2	.	TRBJ2-3	CAGRRLAETTDTQYF	TGCGCCGGCCGTCGGCTAGCGGAAACAACAGATACGCAGTATTTT
TRBD2	14	TRBV15	.	TRBJ2-1	CATSRGAGVNEQFF	TGTGCCACCAGCAGAGGTGCGGGGGTTAATGAGCAGTTCTTC
.	15	TRBV7-9	.	TRBJ1-5	CASSGGIYSNQPQHF	TGTGCCAGCAGCGGTGGAATCTATAGCAATCAGCCCCAGCATTTT
.	15	TRBV6-2/TRBV6-3	few	TRBJ2-1	CASSSRGTVFDEQFF	TGTGCCAGCAGTTCCCGAGGAACGGTCTTCGATGAGCAGTTCTTC
TRBD1	18	TRBV18	few	TRBJ2-1	CASSVRTGGPSSYNEQFF	TGTGCCAGCTCCGTACGGACAGGGGGCCCGAGCTCCTACAATGAGCAGTTCTTC
.	12	TRBV15	.	TRBJ1-1	CATSSGLPEAFF	TGTGCCACCAGCAGCGGGCTCCCCGAAGCTTTCTTT
.	13	TRBV12-3/TRBV12-4	.	TRBJ2-5	CASSFFGQETQYF	TGTGCCAGCAGTTTTTTCGGACAAGAGACCCAGTACTTC
TRBD1	14	TRBV2	.	TRBJ2-1	CASCWDRGYNEQFF	TGTGCCAGCTGCTGGGACAGGGGGTATAATGAGCAGTTCTTC
.	17	TRBV7-2	.	TRBJ2-7	CASSLGGGGPASYEQYF	TGTGCCAGCAGCTTAGGGGGAGGCGGGCCCGCCTCCTACGAGCAGTACTTC
.	12	TRBV5-1	.	TRBJ2-5	CASSHRWETQYF	TGCGCCAGCAGCCACCGGTGGGAGACCCAGTACTTC
.	15	TRBV7-2	.	TRBJ2-3	CASSFGTPSTDTQYF	TGTGCCAGCAGCTTTGGGACACCGAGCACAGATACGCAGTATTTT
.	13	TRBV12-3/TRBV12-4	few	TRBJ2-7	CASSWTALYEQYF	TGTGCCAGCAGTTGGACGGCCCTCTACGAGCAGTACTTC
.	13	TRBV7-2	few	TRBJ1-2	CASSLGRRNGYTF	TGTGCCAGCAGCTTAGGCCGACGGAATGGCTACACCTTC
.	13	TRBV7-2	few	TRBJ1-3	CASSLDPGNTIYF	TGTGCCAGCAGCTTAGACCCTGGAAACACCATATATTTT
.	13	TRBV12-3/TRBV12-4	.	TRBJ2-2	CASSYDSPGELFF	TGTGCCAGCAGTTACGACAGTCCCGGGGAGCTGTTTTTT